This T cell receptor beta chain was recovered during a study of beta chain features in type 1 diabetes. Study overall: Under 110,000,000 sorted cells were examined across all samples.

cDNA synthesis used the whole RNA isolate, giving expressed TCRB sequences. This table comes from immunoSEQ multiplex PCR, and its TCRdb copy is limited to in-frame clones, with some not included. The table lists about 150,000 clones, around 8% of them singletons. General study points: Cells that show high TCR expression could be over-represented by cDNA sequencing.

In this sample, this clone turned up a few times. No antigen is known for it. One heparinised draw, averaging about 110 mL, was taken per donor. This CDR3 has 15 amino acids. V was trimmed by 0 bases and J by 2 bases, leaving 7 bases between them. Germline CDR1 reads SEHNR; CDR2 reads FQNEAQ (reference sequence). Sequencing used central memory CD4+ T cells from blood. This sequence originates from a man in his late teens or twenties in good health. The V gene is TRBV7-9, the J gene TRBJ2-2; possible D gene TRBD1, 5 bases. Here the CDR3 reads CASSLAGVNTGELFF. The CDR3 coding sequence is TGTGCCAGCAGCTTAGCAGGGGTTAACACCGGGGAGCTGTTTTTT.